The next 5 T cell receptor beta chains were all read from a single sample in a study of blood T cell repertoires in COVID-19. Repertoires were generated with immunoSEQ multiplex PCR, while TCRdb's copy carries only in-frame clones and drops some. The table records 130,000 to 150,000 clones, around 87% of them present only once. The sequenced sample consisted of peripheral blood. The receptors here all came from a man in his fifties who had recovered from COVID-19.

The V gene is TRBV2, the J gene TRBJ2-1, with 10 bases fitting TRBD1. The CDR3 is 13 amino acids. The germline gives CDR1 SNHLY, CDR2 FYNNEI. The J segment lost 8 bases and the V segment lost 7 bases, leaving 5 bases of the junction unmatched. CDR3 region: CASIRDRGHEQFF. CDR3 in DNA: TGTGCCAGCATCAGGGACAGGGGCCATGAGCAGTTCTTC.

The genes are TRBV7-2 and TRBJ2-3, with D perhaps TRBD2 (6 bases). Germline CDR1 reads SGHTA; CDR2 reads FQGNSA. Deletions cut 1 base from V and 1 base from J, with 12 bases between. CDR3 length: 16 amino acids. CDR3: CASSLGASERTDTQYF. CDR3 nucleotides: TGTGCCAGCAGCTTAGGGGCTAGCGAGCGCACAGATACGCAGTATTTT.

Only a few counts were recorded for this clone. The chain links TRBV7-8 to TRBJ2-7; TRBD1 is a possible D gene (6 bases). Germline CDR1 SGHVS, CDR2 FQNEAQ. The CDR3 has 14 residues. Trimming took off 0 bases at V and 3 bases at J, with 9 bases between the two ends. The CDR3 protein is CASSLADSGYEQYF. The DNA for the CDR3 is TGTGCCAGCAGCTTAGCGGACAGTGGCTACGAGCAGTACTTC. The full variable domain, rest sourced from reference TRBV7-8 and TRBJ2-7, is GAGVSQSPRYKVAKRGQDVALRCDPISGHVSLFWYQQALGQGPEFLTYFQNEAQLDKSGLPSDRFFAERPEGSVSTLKIQRTQQEDSAVYLCASSLADSGYEQYFGPGTRLTVT.

The genes are TRBV29-1 and TRBJ1-1; possibly TRBD1 for D (5 bases). With 4 bases removed from V and 7 bases from J, the gap between germline ends came to 10 bases. The CDR3 has 11 residues. Germline V gene data show CDR1 as SQVTM and CDR2 as ANQGSEA. CDR3 DNA sequence: TGCAGCGTTGGTAAAACAGGTGAAGCTTTCTTT. This gives the protein CSVGKTGEAFF.

This clone was recorded once. V is TRBV7-9 and J is TRBJ1-5; perhaps TRBD1 as D (6 bases). The CDR3 is made up of 14 amino acids. Trimming removed 5 bases from V and 6 bases from J, with 14 bases in between. The V gene's germline CDR1 is SEHNR and CDR2 FQNEAQ (reference sequence). The CDR3 loop is CASSLGGGGQPQHF. The CDR3, as DNA: TGTGCCAGCAGCCTGGGGGGGGGCGGTCAGCCCCAGCATTTT.